What follows is one TCR beta chain and its context. The sample belongs to a study of blood T cell repertoires in COVID-19. Study in general: The analysed material was cDNA or gDNA that came from T cells, B-cell-depleted T cells, or PBMCs.

Source study methods: For nucleated cells, counts were estimated from reference gene primer amplification. Repertoires were generated with immunoSEQ multiplex PCR, while TCRdb's copy carries only in-frame clones and drops some. V and J calls and clone size are those listed in that table; D and trimming were worked out from the DNA. Of hundreds of thousands of clones in the sample, almost 90% were seen once. The TCR sequence derives from an elderly man with acute or convalescent COVID-19. The sequencing input was peripheral blood.

The CDR3 loop is CASSSPGYGRDSPLHF. The CDR3 bases are TGTGCCAGCAGTTCCCCAGGGTACGGGAGGGATTCACCCCTCCACTTT. J is TRBJ1-6 and V is TRBV28, with D tentatively TRBD1 (5 bases). The CDR3 consists of 16 residues. Germline CDR1 reads MDHEN; CDR2 reads SYDVKM. Trimming removed 4 bases from V and 8 bases from J, with 18 bases in between.